A selection of T cell receptor beta chains follows, all from one sample in a study of cytomegalovirus exposure and HLA in healthy donors. TCRdb's copy holds only in-frame clones and misses some; the assay was immunoSEQ multiplex PCR. The repertoire has 140,000 or so clones, approximately 80% of them found once; the top ten carry 2% to 2.5%. Sequenced material: PBMCs. The receptor source for this set is a woman aged 18-29 years in good health and CMV-seropositive. Both conserved end residues are part of each CDR3. A D gene is named only where the DNA matches it firmly. Clone sizes are given selectively: once, few, many, or a class where the clone is expanded.

len	v_gene	j_gene	abundance	d_gene	CDR3nt	CDR3aa
16	TRBV21-1	TRBJ1-2	.	.	TGTGCCAGCAGCAAAGGGGGTGGGGGGGCTTCCAATGGCTACACCTTC	CASSKGGGGASNGYTF
17	TRBV11-2	TRBJ1-4	.	.	TGTGCCAGCAGCTTAAGTCTATCTGGAGGGATTAATGAAAAACTGTTTTTT	CASSLSLSGGINEKLFF
11	TRBV2	TRBJ2-7	few	.	TGTGCCAGCAGTCAGAGGTACGAGCAGTACTTC	CASSQRYEQYF
12	TRBV5-1	TRBJ2-7	few	TRBD1	TGCGCCAGCAGTCCGGACAGGGACGAGCAGTACTTC	CASSPDRDEQYF
14	TRBV4-3	TRBJ2-7	.	TRBD2	TGCGCCAGCAGCCAAGACTATGGGGGACTAGTTGCGTACTTC	CASSQDYGGLVAYF
12	TRBV7-9	TRBJ2-7	.	TRBD1	TGTGCCAGCAGCTTGACAGGGTTCGAGCAGTACTTC	CASSLTGFEQYF
14	TRBV2	TRBJ1-1	once	.	TGTGCCAGCAGTGAGATGAGTATGAACACTGAAGCTTTCTTT	CASSEMSMNTEAFF
14	TRBV15	TRBJ2-7	once	TRBD2	TGTGCCACCAGCAGAGATGCCGGGGGGTACGAGCAGTACTTC	CATSRDAGGYEQYF
14	TRBV4-3	TRBJ2-7	.	.	TGCGCCAGCAGCCAAGATATTGGGCCCTACGAGCAGTACTTC	CASSQDIGPYEQYF
15	TRBV4-1	TRBJ2-5	.	TRBD1	TGCGCCAGCAGCCCTACTGACAGGGACCAAGAGACCCAGTACTTC	CASSPTDRDQETQYF
17	TRBV19	TRBJ1-1	.	.	TGTGCCAGTAGTATCTTCGCGGGTGGGTCCCTGAACACTGAAGCTTTCTTT	CASSIFAGGSLNTEAFF
15	TRBV11-1	TRBJ1-3	.	.	TGTGCCAGCAGTATTGCAGGCAACTCTGGAAACACCATATATTTT	CASSIAGNSGNTIYF
13	TRBV6-1	TRBJ1-1	.	.	TGTGCCAGCAGTGCGGGGGGGGACACTGAAGCTTTCTTT	CASSAGGDTEAFF
14	TRBV19	TRBJ2-7	few	.	TGTGCCAGTAGATCTTCCCTCGGGGGATTCGAGCAGTACTTC	CASRSSLGGFEQYF
14	TRBV7-2	TRBJ2-7	.	.	TGTGCCAGCAGCTTAGTCGCAGGGATGGGGGAGCAGTACTTC	CASSLVAGMGEQYF
12	TRBV5-1	TRBJ2-5	.	.	TGCGCCAGCAGCCCTGTTAAAGAGACCCAGTACTTC	CASSPVKETQYF
16	TRBV11-2	TRBJ2-4	.	.	TGTGCCAGCAGCCCCGGGACCGGAGGGGCCAAAAACATTCGGTACTTC	CASSPGTGGAKNIRYF
15	TRBV5-5	TRBJ2-3	.	TRBD2	TGTGCCAGCAGCCCTAGCGGGGGGCGCACAGATACGCAGTATTTT	CASSPSGGRTDTQYF
13	TRBV5-1	TRBJ1-2	.	.	TGCGCCAGCAGCTTGCAAGGGGCGAATGGCTACACCTTC	CASSLQGANGYTF
14	TRBV6-4	TRBJ1-2	.	.	TGTGCCAGCAGTGATTCGGAGGGCGGCTATGGCTACACCTTC	CASSDSEGGYGYTF
15	TRBV6-1	TRBJ2-1	.	TRBD2	TGTGCCAGCACGGAGACTAGCGGGGGACACAATGAGCAGTTCTTC	CASTETSGGHNEQFF
16	TRBV13	TRBJ2-4	.	TRBD2	TGTGCCAGCAGCTTAAAACTAGCGGGGGCCAAAAACATTCAGTACTTC	CASSLKLAGAKNIQYF
15	TRBV9	TRBJ2-7	.	TRBD1	TGTGCCAGCAGCGTTCGGGACAGTCCGGGGTACGAGCAGTACTTC	CASSVRDSPGYEQYF
16	TRBV27	TRBJ2-2	.	.	TGTGCCAGCAGTTTAGCTGCGACTTTCGGCACCGGGGAGCTGTTTTTT	CASSLAATFGTGELFF
17	TRBV9	TRBJ1-2	.	.	TGTGCCAGCAGCCCCGGGGCCGGGGGACGAGGGCTTTCGGGCTACACCTTC	CASSPGAGGRGLSGYTF
15	TRBV5-4	TRBJ2-1	.	.	TGTGCCAGCAGCTTCGGGACTGACCCAAGAAATGAGCAGTTCTTC	CASSFGTDPRNEQFF
15	TRBV6-1	TRBJ1-5	few	TRBD1	TGTGCCAGCAGTTGGACAGGGGGTTTCAATCAGCCCCAGCATTTT	CASSWTGGFNQPQHF
14	TRBV7-9	TRBJ1-2	once	TRBD1	TGTGCCAGCAGCGCCGGAGACAGGGCCCTTGGCTACACCTTC	CASSAGDRALGYTF
13	TRBV2	TRBJ2-7	.	.	TGTGCCAGCAGCTGGACGGACACCTACGAGCAGTACTTC	CASSWTDTYEQYF
14	TRBV9	TRBJ1-6	.	.	TGTGCCAGCAGCGGGACAGCACCTAATTCACCCCTCCACTTT	CASSGTAPNSPLHF
13	TRBV6-1	TRBJ1-2	.	.	TGTGCCAGCAGTGAAAATGGCAACTATGGCTACACCTTC	CASSENGNYGYTF
19	TRBV9	TRBJ2-1	.	TRBD2	TGTGCCAGCAGCGTAGCCCTCGGTGGGCGGGGGATGCCCTACAATGAGCAGTTCTTC	CASSVALGGRGMPYNEQFF
15	TRBV7-9	TRBJ2-2	.	.	TGTGCCAGCAGCCACACAGGGACGAACACCGGGGAGCTGTTTTTT	CASSHTGTNTGELFF
15	TRBV2	TRBJ1-5	.	TRBD1	TGTGCCAGCAGTTCCGGGACAGGGGGCAATCAGCCCCAGCATTTT	CASSSGTGGNQPQHF
16	TRBV5-6	TRBJ1-1	.	.	TGTGCCAGCAGCTTGGTTGGGACTGGGATGAACACTGAAGCTTTCTTT	CASSLVGTGMNTEAFF
15	TRBV5-4	TRBJ2-3	.	TRBD1	TGTGCCAGCAGCTTAGACAGGGGGTACACAGATACGCAGTATTTT	CASSLDRGYTDTQYF
13	TRBV2	TRBJ1-5	.	.	TGTGCCAGTACCCCGGGGGTAAATCAGCCCCAGCATTTT	CASTPGVNQPQHF
14	TRBV28	TRBJ1-2	.	TRBD1	TGTGCCAGCATCCCTGCCGGGACAGTGAATGGCTACACCTTC	CASIPAGTVNGYTF
14	TRBV6-1	TRBJ2-7	.	.	TGTGCCAGCATTGGCGGGTGGACAGCATACGAGCAGTACTTC	CASIGGWTAYEQYF
17	TRBV19	TRBJ2-3	once	TRBD2	TGTGCCAGTAGTATAGATTACCAGCGGGGGCCCACAGATACGCAGTATTTT	CASSIDYQRGPTDTQYF
13	TRBV4-1	TRBJ1-1	.	.	TGCGCCAGCAGCCTAGGCCTCGGGGTGGAAGCTTTCTTT	CASSLGLGVEAFF
17	TRBV5-4	TRBJ2-1	.	TRBD2	TGTGCCAGCAGCCCCGGCCCTGGGGAGGGGAATTACAATGAGCAGTTCTTC	CASSPGPGEGNYNEQFF
15	TRBV6-5	TRBJ1-2	.	TRBD1	TGTGCCAGCAGTTACTTGCGACAGGGGATCTATGGCTACACCTTC	CASSYLRQGIYGYTF
16	TRBV5-1	TRBJ2-5	.	.	.	CASSEGTGGFLETQYF
15	TRBV5-4	TRBJ2-7	few	.	TGTGCCAGCAGCCAGGATGGGGGGGCCTCCTACGAGCAGTACTTC	CASSQDGGASYEQYF
15	TRBV28	TRBJ2-2	.	TRBD1	TGTGCCAGCCGGATACCACAGGGGCCGACCGGGGAGCTGTTTTTT	CASRIPQGPTGELFF
13	TRBV29-1	TRBJ1-3	.	TRBD1	TGCAGCGTAACAGGGGTTCCCGGAAACACCATATATTTT	CSVTGVPGNTIYF
13	TRBV5-8	TRBJ1-1	.	.	TGTGCCAGCAGCTTGTCAACAGTCACTGAAGCTTTCTTT	CASSLSTVTEAFF
12	TRBV28	TRBJ2-7	.	.	TGTGCCAGCAGCGGTGGGCCCTACGAGCAGTACTTC	CASSGGPYEQYF
14	TRBV27	TRBJ1-1	.	TRBD1	TGTGCCAGCAGGCGGGGACAGGGAATAACTGAAGCTTTCTTT	CASRRGQGITEAFF
15	TRBV18	TRBJ1-2	.	.	TGTGCCAGCTCACCAAAGTGGGACATCAACTATGGCTACACCTTC	CASSPKWDINYGYTF
14	TRBV6-1	TRBJ1-2	.	TRBD1	TGTGCCAGCAGCGGGACAGGAGACTACTATGGCTACACCTTC	CASSGTGDYYGYTF
13	TRBV28	TRBJ1-2	.	.	TGTGCCAGCAATTTTGGCCAAGACTATGGCTACACCTTC	CASNFGQDYGYTF
14	TRBV7-9	TRBJ1-4	few	.	TGTGCCAGCAGCCGACGGGGTTCTAATGAAAAACTGTTTTTT	CASSRRGSNEKLFF